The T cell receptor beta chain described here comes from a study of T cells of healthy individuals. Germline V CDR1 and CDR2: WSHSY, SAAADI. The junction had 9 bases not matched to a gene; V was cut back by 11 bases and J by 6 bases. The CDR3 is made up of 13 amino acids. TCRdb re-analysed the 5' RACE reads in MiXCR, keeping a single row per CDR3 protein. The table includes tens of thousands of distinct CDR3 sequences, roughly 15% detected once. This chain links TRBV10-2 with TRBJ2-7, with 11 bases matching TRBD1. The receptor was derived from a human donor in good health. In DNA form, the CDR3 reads TGCGCCGTCATGGGACAGGGGGTCCGCGAGCAGTACTTC. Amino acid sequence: CAVMGQGVREQYF.